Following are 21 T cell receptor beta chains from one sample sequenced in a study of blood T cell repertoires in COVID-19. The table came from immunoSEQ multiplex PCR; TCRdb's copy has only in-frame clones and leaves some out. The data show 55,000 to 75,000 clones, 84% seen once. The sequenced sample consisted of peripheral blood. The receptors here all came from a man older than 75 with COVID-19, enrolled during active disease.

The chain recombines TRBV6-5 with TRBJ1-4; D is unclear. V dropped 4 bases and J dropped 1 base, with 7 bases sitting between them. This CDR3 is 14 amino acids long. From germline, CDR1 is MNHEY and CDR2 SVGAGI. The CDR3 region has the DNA TGTGCCAGCAGTTCAGGTGAAACTAATGAAAAACTGTTTTTT. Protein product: CASSSGETNEKLFF.

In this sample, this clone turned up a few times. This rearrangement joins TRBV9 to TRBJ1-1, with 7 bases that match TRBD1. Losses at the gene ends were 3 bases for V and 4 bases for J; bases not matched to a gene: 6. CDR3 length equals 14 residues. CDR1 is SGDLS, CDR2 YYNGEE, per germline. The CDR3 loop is CASSGGRGSTEAFF. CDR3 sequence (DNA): TGTGCCAGCAGCGGTGGCAGGGGGAGCACTGAAGCTTTCTTT.

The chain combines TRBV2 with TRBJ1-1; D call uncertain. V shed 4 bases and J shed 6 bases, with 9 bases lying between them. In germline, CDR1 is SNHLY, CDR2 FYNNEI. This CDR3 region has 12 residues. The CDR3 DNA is TGTGCCAGCAGTGGAATGGAGGCTGAAGCTTTCTTT. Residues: CASSGMEAEAFF.

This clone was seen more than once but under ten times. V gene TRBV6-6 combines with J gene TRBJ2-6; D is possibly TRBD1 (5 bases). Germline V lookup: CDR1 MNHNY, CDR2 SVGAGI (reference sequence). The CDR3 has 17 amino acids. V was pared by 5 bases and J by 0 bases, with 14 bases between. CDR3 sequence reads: CASSPLGPRSGANVLTF. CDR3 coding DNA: TGTGCCAGCAGTCCCTTGGGGCCACGCTCTGGGGCCAACGTCCTGACTTTC.

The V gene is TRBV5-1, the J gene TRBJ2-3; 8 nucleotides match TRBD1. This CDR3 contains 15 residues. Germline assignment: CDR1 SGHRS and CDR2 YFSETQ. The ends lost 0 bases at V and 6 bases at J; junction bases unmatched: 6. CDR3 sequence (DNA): TGCGCCAGCAGCTTGGGACAGGGGAGGAGGGATACGCAGTATTTT. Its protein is CASSLGQGRRDTQYF.

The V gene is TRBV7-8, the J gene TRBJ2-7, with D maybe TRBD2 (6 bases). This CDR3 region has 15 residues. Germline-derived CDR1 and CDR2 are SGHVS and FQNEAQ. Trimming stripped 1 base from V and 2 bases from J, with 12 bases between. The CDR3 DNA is TGTGCCAGCAGCTTAGGGCAGGGAGGCCCCTACGAGCAGTACGTC. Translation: CASSLGQGGPYEQYV.

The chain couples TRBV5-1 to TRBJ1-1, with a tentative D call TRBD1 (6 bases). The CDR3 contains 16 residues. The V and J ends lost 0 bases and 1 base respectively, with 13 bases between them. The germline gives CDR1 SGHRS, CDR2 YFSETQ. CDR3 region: CASSLGLGTQNTEAFF. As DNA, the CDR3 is TGCGCCAGCAGCTTGGGGCTCGGGACACAGAACACTGAAGCTTTCTTT.

CDR3 sequence reads: CASNQQGINSPLHF. DNA of the CDR3: TGTGCCAGCAATCAACAGGGGATAAATTCACCCCTCCACTTT. The V and J genes are TRBV2 and TRBJ1-6; 7 nucleotides match TRBD1. With 7 bases clipped from V and 7 bases from J, the junction kept 7 bases outside the gene matches. Germline CDR1 and CDR2: SNHLY and FYNNEI. The length of the CDR3 is 14 residues.

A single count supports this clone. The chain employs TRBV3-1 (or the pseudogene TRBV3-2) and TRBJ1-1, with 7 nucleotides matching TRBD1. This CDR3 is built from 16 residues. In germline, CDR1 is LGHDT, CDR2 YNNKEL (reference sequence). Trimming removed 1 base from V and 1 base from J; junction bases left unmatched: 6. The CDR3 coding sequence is TGTGCCAGCAGCCAAGTATCCCGACAGGGGAACACTGAAGCTTTCTTT. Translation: CASSQVSRQGNTEAFF.

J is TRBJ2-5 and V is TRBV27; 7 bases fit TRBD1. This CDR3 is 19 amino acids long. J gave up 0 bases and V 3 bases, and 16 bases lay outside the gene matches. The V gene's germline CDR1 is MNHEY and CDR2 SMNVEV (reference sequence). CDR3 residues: CASSFYTPTGAHDQETQYF. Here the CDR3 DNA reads TGTGCCAGCAGTTTCTATACCCCCACAGGGGCCCATGACCAAGAGACCCAGTACTTC.

This CDR3 is CASSSTTGSSETQYF. The CDR3 nucleotides are TGCGCCAGCAGCTCCACGACAGGCTCCTCGGAGACCCAGTACTTC. J is TRBJ2-5 and V is TRBV5-1, with D possibly TRBD1 on 6 matching bases. The germline V gene encodes CDR1 SGHRS and CDR2 YFSETQ. This CDR3 has 15 residues. Trimming cost V 3 bases and J 5 bases, with 17 bases left between them.

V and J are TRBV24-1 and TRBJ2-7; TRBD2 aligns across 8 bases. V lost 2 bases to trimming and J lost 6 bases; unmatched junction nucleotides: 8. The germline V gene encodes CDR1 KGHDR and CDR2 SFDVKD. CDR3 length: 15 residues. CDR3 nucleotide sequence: TGTGCCACCAGTGATTCGACTAGCGATATAGGCGAGCAGTACTTC. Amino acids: CATSDSTSDIGEQYF.

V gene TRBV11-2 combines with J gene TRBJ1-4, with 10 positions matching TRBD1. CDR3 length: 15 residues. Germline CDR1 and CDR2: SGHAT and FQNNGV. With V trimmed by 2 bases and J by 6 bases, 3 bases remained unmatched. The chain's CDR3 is CASSLLGTGDEKLFF. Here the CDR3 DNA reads TGTGCCAGCAGCTTATTGGGGACAGGGGATGAAAAACTGTTTTTT.

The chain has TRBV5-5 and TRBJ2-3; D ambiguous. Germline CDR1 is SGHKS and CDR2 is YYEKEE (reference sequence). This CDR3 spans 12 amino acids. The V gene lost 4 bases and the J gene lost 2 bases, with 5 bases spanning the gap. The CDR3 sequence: CASSALTDTQYF. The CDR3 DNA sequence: TGTGCCAGCAGCGCACTCACAGATACGCAGTATTTT.

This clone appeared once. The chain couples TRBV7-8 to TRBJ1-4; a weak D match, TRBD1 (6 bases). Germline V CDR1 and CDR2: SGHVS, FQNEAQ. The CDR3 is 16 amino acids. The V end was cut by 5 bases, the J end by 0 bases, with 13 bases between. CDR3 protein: CASSPQQGTTNEKLFF. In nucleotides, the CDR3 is TGTGCCAGCAGCCCCCAACAGGGAACAACTAATGAAAAACTGTTTTTT. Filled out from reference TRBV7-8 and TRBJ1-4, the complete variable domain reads GAGVSQSPRYKVAKRGQDVALRCDPISGHVSLFWYQQALGQGPEFLTYFQNEAQLDKSGLPSDRFFAERPEGSVSTLKIQRTQQEDSAVYLCASSPQQGTTNEKLFFGSGTQLSVL.

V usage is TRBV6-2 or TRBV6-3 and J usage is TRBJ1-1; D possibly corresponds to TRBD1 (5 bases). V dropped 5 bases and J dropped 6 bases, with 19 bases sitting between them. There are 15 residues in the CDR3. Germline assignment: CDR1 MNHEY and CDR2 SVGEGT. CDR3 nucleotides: TGTGCCAGCAGTCCCCGGGGGGAGCCGAGCGCTGAAGCTTTCTTT. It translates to CASSPRGEPSAEAFF.

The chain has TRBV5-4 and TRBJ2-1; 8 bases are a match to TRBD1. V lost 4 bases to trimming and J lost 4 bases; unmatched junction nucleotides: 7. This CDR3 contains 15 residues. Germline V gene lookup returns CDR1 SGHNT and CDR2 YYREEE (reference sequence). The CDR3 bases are TGTGCCAGCAGCCACGGACAGGGAAGATACAATGAGCAGTTCTTC. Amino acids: CASSHGQGRYNEQFF. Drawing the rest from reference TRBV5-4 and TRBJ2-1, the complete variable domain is ETGVTQSPTHLIKTRGQQVTLRCSSQSGHNTVSWYQQALGQGPQFIFQYYREEENGRGNFPPRFSGLQFPNYSSELNVNALELDDSALYLCASSHGQGRYNEQFFGPGTRLTVL.

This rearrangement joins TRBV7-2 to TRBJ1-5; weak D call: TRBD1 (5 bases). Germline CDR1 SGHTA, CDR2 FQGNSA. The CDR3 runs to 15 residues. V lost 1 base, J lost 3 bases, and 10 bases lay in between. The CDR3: CASSLEGRINQPQHF. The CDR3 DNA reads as TGTGCCAGCAGCTTAGAGGGGCGGATCAATCAGCCCCAGCATTTT.

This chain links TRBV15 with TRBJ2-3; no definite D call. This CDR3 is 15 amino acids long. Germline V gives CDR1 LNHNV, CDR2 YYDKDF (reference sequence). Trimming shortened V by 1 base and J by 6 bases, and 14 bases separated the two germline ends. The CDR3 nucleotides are TGTGCCACCAGCAGAGGCGCAGGCCTGGATGATACGCAGTATTTT. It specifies CATSRGAGLDDTQYF.

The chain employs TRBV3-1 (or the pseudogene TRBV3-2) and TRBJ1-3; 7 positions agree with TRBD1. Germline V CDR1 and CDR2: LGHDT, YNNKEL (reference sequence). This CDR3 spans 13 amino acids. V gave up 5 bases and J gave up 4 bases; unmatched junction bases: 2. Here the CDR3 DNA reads TGTGCCAGCAGCTCGGGACAGGGAAACACCATATATTTT. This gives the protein CASSSGQGNTIYF.

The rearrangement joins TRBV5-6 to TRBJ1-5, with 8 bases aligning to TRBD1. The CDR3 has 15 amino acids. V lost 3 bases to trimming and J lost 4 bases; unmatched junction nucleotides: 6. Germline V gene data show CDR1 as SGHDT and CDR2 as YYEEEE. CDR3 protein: CASSYAGTGNQPQHF. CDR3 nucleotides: TGTGCCAGCAGCTACGCCGGGACAGGAAATCAGCCCCAGCATTTT.